These 5 T cell receptor beta chains came from one sample sequenced in a study of tumor-infiltrating lymphocytes in oesophageal squamous cell carcinoma. TCRdb reprocessed the PCR reads with MiXCR, giving one entry per CDR3 protein. The profile covers 12,000 or so distinct CDR3 sequences, with 55% to 70% appearing a single time and 32% taken by the ten largest. Sequencing input: esophageal tumor tissue. The receptors stem from a female donor with esophageal squamous cell carcinoma.

This clonotype was detected a few times. J is TRBJ2-1 and V is TRBV7-3; D is perhaps TRBD1 or TRBD2 (6 bases each). The J call may be mistaken, given a closer DNA end match to TRBJ2-5. Germline CDR1 and CDR2: SGHTA and FQGTGA. CDR3 length: 14 amino acids. The CDR3: CASSLRGAFQTQYF. The CDR3 DNA sequence: TGTGCCAGCAGCTTAAGGGGGGCCTTCCAGACCCAGTACTTC.

This clonotype was found a few times. The rearrangement joins TRBV4-1 to TRBJ2-3; tentatively, D is TRBD2 (6 bases). This CDR3 comprises 18 residues. In germline, CDR1 is MGHRA, CDR2 YSYEKL. The germline V and J ends were trimmed by 0 bases and 0 bases, with 16 bases remaining between them. CDR3 nucleotide sequence: TGCGCCAGCAGCCAAGACCCCCCGAGAAGCGGGAGCACAGATACGCAGTATTTT. It encodes CASSQDPPRSGSTDTQYF.

On this clonotype itself: An end of the junction differs from the germline gene, which may be a read error. This sequence joins TRBV7-8 and TRBJ2-5; no firm D call. The CDR3 has 15 residues. The V gene's germline CDR1 is SGHVS and CDR2 FQNEAQ. The DNA of the CDR3 is TGTGCCAGCAGCTTCAGGACCCTTGATGATTCACCCCTCCACTTC. Translation gives CASSFRTLDDSPLHF.

As to this clonotype: This is likely a read error, given that the CDR3 carries no conserved phenylalanine or tryptophan at its end. The CDR3 spells CASRHTGVYEQYL. In nucleotides, the CDR3 is TGTGCCAGCAGGCATACAGGGGTCTACGAGCAGTACTTA. V and J are TRBV11-2 and TRBJ1-2; 7 nucleotides align to TRBD1. The closer fit of TRBJ2-7 to the DNA end suggests the J call may be wrong. The CDR3 extends over 13 amino acids. Looked up from germline, CDR1 is SGHAT and CDR2 is FQNNGV.

This clonotype was detected ten times or more. The rearrangement uses TRBV2 and TRBJ2-1; TRBD2 aligns across 10 bases. The J call is uncertain, as TRBJ2-7 better fits the DNA end. The CDR3 sequence is 13 residues long. CDR1 SNHLY and CDR2 FYNNEI come from the germline V gene. The CDR3 DNA sequence: TGTGCCAGCACTAGCGGGAGTAGATGGGAGCAGTACTTC. It translates to CASTSGSRWEQYF.